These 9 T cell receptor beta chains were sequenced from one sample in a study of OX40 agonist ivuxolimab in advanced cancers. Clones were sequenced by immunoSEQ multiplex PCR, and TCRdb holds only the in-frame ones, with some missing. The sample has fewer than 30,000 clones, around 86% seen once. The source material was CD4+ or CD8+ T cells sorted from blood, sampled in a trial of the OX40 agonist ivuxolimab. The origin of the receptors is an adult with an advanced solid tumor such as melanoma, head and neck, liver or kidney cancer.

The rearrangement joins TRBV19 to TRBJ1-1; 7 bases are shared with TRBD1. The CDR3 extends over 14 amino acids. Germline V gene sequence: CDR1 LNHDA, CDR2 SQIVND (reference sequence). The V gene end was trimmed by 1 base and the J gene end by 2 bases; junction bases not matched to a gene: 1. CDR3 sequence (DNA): TGTGCCAGTAGTATAGGACAGGGAAACACTGAAGCTTTCTTT. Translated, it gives CASSIGQGNTEAFF. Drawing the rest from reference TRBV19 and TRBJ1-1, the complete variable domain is DGGITQSPKYLFRKEGQNVTLSCEQNLNHDAMYWYRQDPGQGLRLIYYSQIVNDFQKGDIAEGYSVSREKKESFPLTVTSAQKNPTAFYLCASSIGQGNTEAFFGQGTRLTVV.

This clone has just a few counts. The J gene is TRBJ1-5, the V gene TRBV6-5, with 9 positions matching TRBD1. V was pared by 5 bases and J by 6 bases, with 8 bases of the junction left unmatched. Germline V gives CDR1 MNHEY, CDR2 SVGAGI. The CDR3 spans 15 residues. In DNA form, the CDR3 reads TGTGCCAGCAGTAACCGGGACAGGGAATCTCAGCCCCAGCATTTT. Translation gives CASSNRDRESQPQHF.

In nucleotides, the CDR3 is TGTGCCAGTAGTATCGGGGGCCACGCGCAGTATTTT. This gives the protein CASSIGGHAQYF. This chain connects TRBV19 to TRBJ2-3; D is tentatively TRBD1 or TRBD2 (6 bases each). Germline V gives CDR1 LNHDA, CDR2 SQIVND (reference sequence). The CDR3 has 12 residues. V gave up 3 bases and J gave up 10 bases, with 11 bases separating them. Filled out from reference TRBV19 and TRBJ2-3, the complete variable domain reads DGGITQSPKYLFRKEGQNVTLSCEQNLNHDAMYWYRQDPGQGLRLIYYSQIVNDFQKGDIAEGYSVSREKKESFPLTVTSAQKNPTAFYLCASSIGGHAQYFGPGTRLTVL.

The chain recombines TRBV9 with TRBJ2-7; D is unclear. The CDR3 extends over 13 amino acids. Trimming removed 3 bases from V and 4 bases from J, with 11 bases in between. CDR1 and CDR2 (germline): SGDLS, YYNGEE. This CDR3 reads CASSAETEYEQYF. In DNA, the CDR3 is TGTGCCAGCAGCGCTGAGACGGAGTACGAGCAGTACTTC.

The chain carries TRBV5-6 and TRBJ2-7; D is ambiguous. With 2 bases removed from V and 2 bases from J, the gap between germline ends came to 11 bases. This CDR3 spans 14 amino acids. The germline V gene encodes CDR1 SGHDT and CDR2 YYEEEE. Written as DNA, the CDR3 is TGTGCCAGCAGCTTCAGCTCCATTACCTACGAGCAGTACTTC. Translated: CASSFSSITYEQYF.

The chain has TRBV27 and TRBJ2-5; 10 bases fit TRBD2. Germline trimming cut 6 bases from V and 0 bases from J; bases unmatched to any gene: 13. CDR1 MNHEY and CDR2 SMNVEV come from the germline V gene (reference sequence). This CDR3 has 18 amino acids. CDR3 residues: CASSPRFLAGVHQETQYF. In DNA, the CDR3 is TGTGCCAGCAGCCCCCGGTTCCTAGCGGGAGTCCACCAAGAGACCCAGTACTTC.

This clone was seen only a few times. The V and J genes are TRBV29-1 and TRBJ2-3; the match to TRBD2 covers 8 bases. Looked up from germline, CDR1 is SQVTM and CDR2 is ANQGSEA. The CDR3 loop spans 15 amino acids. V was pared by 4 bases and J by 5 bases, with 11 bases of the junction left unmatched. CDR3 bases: TGCAGCGTTGCGGGAGGGACCTACTTGGGAGATACGCAGTATTTT. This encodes CSVAGGTYLGDTQYF.

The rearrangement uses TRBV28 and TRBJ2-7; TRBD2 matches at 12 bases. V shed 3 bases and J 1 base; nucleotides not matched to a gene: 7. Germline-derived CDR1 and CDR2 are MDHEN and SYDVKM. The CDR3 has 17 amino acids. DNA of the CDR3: TGTGCCAGCAGTTTCGAGGGACTAGCGGGCCTATCCTACGAGCAGTACTTC. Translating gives CASSFEGLAGLSYEQYF.

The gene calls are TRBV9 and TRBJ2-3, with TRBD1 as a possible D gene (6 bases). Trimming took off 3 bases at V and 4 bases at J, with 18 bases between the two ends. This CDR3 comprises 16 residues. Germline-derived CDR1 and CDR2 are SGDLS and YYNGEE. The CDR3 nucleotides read TGTGCCAGCAGCGCAGGGGCCCGACTGGACTCAGATACGCAGTATTTT. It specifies CASSAGARLDSDTQYF. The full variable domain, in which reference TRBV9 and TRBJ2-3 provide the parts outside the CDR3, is DSGVTQTPKHLITATGQRVTLRCSPRSGDLSVYWYQQSLDQGLQFLIQYYNGEERAKGNILERFSAQQFPDLHSELNLSSLELGDSALYFCASSAGARLDSDTQYFGPGTRLTVL.